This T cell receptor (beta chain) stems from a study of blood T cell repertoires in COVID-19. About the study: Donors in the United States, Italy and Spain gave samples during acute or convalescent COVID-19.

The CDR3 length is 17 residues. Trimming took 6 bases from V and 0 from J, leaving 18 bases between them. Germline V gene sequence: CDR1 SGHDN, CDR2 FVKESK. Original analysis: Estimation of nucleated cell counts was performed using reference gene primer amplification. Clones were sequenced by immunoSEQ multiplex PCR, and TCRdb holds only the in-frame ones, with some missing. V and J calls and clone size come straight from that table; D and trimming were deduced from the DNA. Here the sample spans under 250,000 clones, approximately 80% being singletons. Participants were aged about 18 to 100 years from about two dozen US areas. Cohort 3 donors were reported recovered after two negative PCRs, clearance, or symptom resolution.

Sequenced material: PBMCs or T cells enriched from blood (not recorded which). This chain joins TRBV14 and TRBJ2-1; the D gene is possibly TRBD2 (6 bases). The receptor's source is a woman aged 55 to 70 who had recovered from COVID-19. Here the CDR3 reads CASSLLGTVTSYNEQFF. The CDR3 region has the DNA TGTGCCAGCAGTCTACTAGGGACTGTCACCTCCTACAATGAGCAGTTCTTC.